The 12 T cell receptor beta chains listed next were all sequenced from one sample in a study of T cells after yellow fever vaccination (dated by TCRdb to the late 2010s). Receptors were amplified or captured by 5' RACE. TCRdb shows the sequencer as Illumina HiSeq 2500. TCRdb applied fastp at Q25 and MiXCR to the public reads, then kept only in-frame beta chains. Each CDR3 protein gets just one entry, which takes the most common genes and DNA from the rows behind it. This sample gives about 96,000 distinct CDR3 sequences in total; more than 7.5% of them show up just once. The biggest ten clones account for approximately 17% of the sample. What the treatment or condition label conveys for this sample: live attenuated yellow fever vaccine strain. The specimen comprised CD8+ T cells not binding an NS4B(214-222) dextramer, sorted from PBMCs, sampled around 15 days after the first yellow fever vaccination. The cell subset or site label corresponds to: NS4B epitope dextramer-negative CD8 T cells. These receptors originate from a man aged 18 to 29 who received the YFV17D yellow fever vaccine.

This clonotype was recorded a few times. The rearrangement uses TRBV6-2 or TRBV6-3 and TRBJ2-3; a possible D gene is TRBD1 (6 bases). Trimming pared 8 bases from V and 4 bases from J, leaving 16 bases between. Per the germline V gene, CDR1 is MNHEY and CDR2 is SVGEGT. This CDR3 comprises 14 residues. The CDR3 DNA reads as TGTGCCAGCGTAACAACAGGGAACCCAGATACGCAGTATTTT. The encoded protein is CASVTTGNPDTQYF.

The sample holds a few counts of this clonotype. V gene TRBV20-1 combines with J gene TRBJ1-2, with a possible D match to TRBD1 (6 bases). Trimming left V 5 bases short and J 2 bases short, with 18 bases between. The CDR3 length is 15 residues. Germline V gives CDR1 DFQATT, CDR2 SNEGSKA (reference sequence). CDR3 protein: CSARDSIRGNYGYTF. Here the CDR3 DNA reads TGCAGTGCTCGTGATTCGATTAGGGGGAACTATGGCTACACCTTC.

This clonotype was counted at least ten times. The chain joins TRBV12-3 or TRBV12-4 to TRBJ1-1; TRBD1 might be the D (6 bases). The ends were cut back, 5 bases at V and 2 bases at J, with 15 bases in the middle. This CDR3 has 15 amino acids. CDR3 coding DNA: TGTGCCAGCAGTGGGGGAGAGGGGGGTAACACTGAAGCTTTCTTT. Its translation is CASSGGEGGNTEAFF.

In this sample, this clonotype turned up many times. This chain links TRBV29-1 with TRBJ1-1; no reliable D call. The CDR3 has 13 amino acids. CDR1 SQVTM and CDR2 ANQGSEA come from the germline V gene. The V end was cut by 1 base, the J end by 3 bases, with 9 bases between. CDR3 in DNA: TGCAGCGTTGAAGGGTCAGCGTACACTGAAGCTTTCTTT. It is translated as CSVEGSAYTEAFF.

The chain is built from TRBV7-9 and TRBJ2-7; D possibly uses TRBD1 or TRBD2 (6 bases each). This CDR3 region has 14 residues. From germline, CDR1 is SEHNR and CDR2 FQNEAQ (reference sequence). Between the trimmed V and J ends, which lost 4 bases and 2 bases, there was a span of 12 bases. CDR3 residues: CASSYGGPTYEQYV. The CDR3 region has the DNA TGTGCCAGCAGCTACGGGGGCCCTACCTACGAGCAGTACGTC.

The chain recombines TRBV5-1 with TRBJ2-1, with 7 bases aligning to TRBD1. J gave up 5 bases and V 5 bases, and 16 bases lay outside the gene matches. This CDR3 contains 17 residues. Looked up from germline, CDR1 is SGHRS and CDR2 is YFSETQ. The CDR3 sequence: CASRDRDVGLYDNEQFF. The CDR3 nucleotides read TGCGCCAGCAGAGACAGGGATGTGGGGCTTTACGACAATGAGCAGTTCTTC.

At least ten counts were recorded for this clonotype. This chain links TRBV5-1 with TRBJ2-7; 8 bases map to TRBD1. CDR3 length equals 16 residues. The junction had 11 bases not matched to a gene; V was cut back by 3 bases and J by 3 bases. Germline CDR1 is SGHRS and CDR2 is YFSETQ. CDR3 sequence: CASSSARQGSYYEQYF. The CDR3 bases are TGCGCCAGCAGCTCGGCCCGACAGGGGTCCTACTACGAGCAGTACTTC.

In its sample, this clonotype was seen many times. The J gene is TRBJ2-3, the V gene TRBV27, with 10 bases aligning to TRBD2. The CDR3 is 16 residues long. Germline-derived CDR1 and CDR2 are MNHEY and SMNVEV (reference sequence). After removal of 2 bases from V and 6 bases from J, the junction contained 8 bases not matched to a gene. The DNA for the CDR3 is TGTGCCAGCAGTTTAGACCCAGCGGGGGGGCCCGATACGCAGTATTTT. Translated: CASSLDPAGGPDTQYF.

The rearrangement uses TRBV19 and TRBJ1-1; D unclear. Trimming stripped 4 bases from V and 7 bases from J, with 7 bases between. The CDR3 covers 11 residues. The germline gives CDR1 LNHDA, CDR2 SQIVND (reference sequence). Here the CDR3 reads CASSTGIEAFF. The CDR3 DNA reads TGTGCCAGTAGTACGGGTATTGAAGCTTTCTTT.

There are a few counts of this clonotype. The rearrangement joins TRBV3-1 to TRBJ2-3; D gene uncertain. The CDR3 covers 16 residues. Deletions cut 1 base from V and 2 bases from J, with 13 bases between. Germline CDR1 LGHDT, CDR2 YNNKEL (reference sequence). The CDR3 DNA reads TGTGCCAGCAGCCAAGGTGAGGAACGGTCCACAGATACGCAGTATTTT. Translation: CASSQGEERSTDTQYF.

This clonotype was seen ten or more times. This chain connects TRBV19 to TRBJ1-1, with D unclear. Looked up from germline, CDR1 is LNHDA and CDR2 is SQIVND (reference sequence). V was pared by 7 bases and J by 1 base, with 13 bases between. The CDR3 is 14 residues long. CDR3 DNA: TGTGCCAGTAAAATGGGAATGGCGAACACTGAAGCTTTCTTT. Protein: CASKMGMANTEAFF.

This clonotype has a handful of counts. The chain carries TRBV7-6 and TRBJ2-1; 13 nucleotides line up with TRBD2. V trimming: 3 bases; J trimming: 2 bases; junction bases outside the gene matches: 22. Germline V gene data show CDR1 as SGHVS and CDR2 as FNYEAQ. The CDR3 covers 23 residues. CDR3 sequence: CASSFPPLPPLTSGGAAYNEQFF. The CDR3 nucleotides read TGTGCCAGCAGCTTCCCCCCCCTTCCCCCTCTAACTAGCGGGGGGGCCGCCTACAATGAGCAGTTCTTC.